Described below is a single T cell receptor (beta chain) sequence and its context. The antigen is not known. These data come from a study of cytomegalovirus exposure and HLA in healthy donors. Study-level results: In a later analysis, TCR association rates varied by HLA locus: DRB1 most, HLA-C fewest. A later analysis found common viral pathogens apparently linked to several of the most significant clusters. A few of the chains that were CMV-associated were confirmed in vitro to be specific for CMV antigens.

At the time of sampling, donors were nominally healthy, though unrecorded immune exposures were likely. Primers for the PCR totalled 60 Vbeta and 13 Jbeta. Clones were sequenced by immunoSEQ multiplex PCR, and TCRdb holds only the in-frame ones, with some missing. The data contain about 98,000 clones, around 74% of them seen just once; the ten biggest clones take up around 2%. Germline V gene sequence: CDR1 LGHNA, CDR2 YSLEER. V shed 0 bases and J shed 8 bases, with 13 bases lying between them. This CDR3 comprises 14 residues. The specimen sequenced was PBMCs. This clonotype originated in a male donor in good health and CMV-seronegative. This chain links TRBV4-3 with TRBJ1-1, with D possibly TRBD1 on 5 matching bases. Here the CDR3 reads CASSQDRQGSEAFF. In DNA form, the CDR3 reads TGCGCCAGCAGCCAAGATCGTCAGGGTTCGGAAGCTTTCTTT.